This T cell receptor (beta chain) was profiled in a study of Ad26.COV2.S vaccination and SARS-CoV-2 variants. Study at large: Donor participated within the Ad26.COV2.S arm of the COV1001 trial. The vaccine Ad26.COV2.S was put into the muscle once, or twice with 56 days between. The study, taken as a whole, reports: From the TCR breadth and depth analyses, total T cell responses may have been underestimated. Vaccinated and placebo-treated recipients had similar non-spike TCR breadth.

The CDR3 totals 11 residues. Germline values: CDR1 GTSNPN, CDR2 SVGIG (reference sequence). V dropped 5 bases and J dropped 6; count of bases not matched to a gene: 4. The sample's treatment: around 19 received Ad26.COV2.S at low or high dose, single or two shots; five or six received placebo; per-sample allocation not given. The investigators took samples on day 63 after the first vaccine or placebo injection. Assay: immunoSEQ multiplex PCR; the TCRdb copy retains only in-frame clones and omits some. The table records 510,000 or so clones, 87% of them present only once. About this clone: Its matching antigen is unknown.

This sequence joins TRBV30 and TRBJ2-7, with TRBD2 matching 7 bases. The source was peripheral blood, collected in a trial of Ad26.COV2.S vaccine versus placebo. The sequence came from a person between 18 and 65 years old who received the Ad26.COV2.S COVID-19 vaccine or a placebo. The CDR3 DNA reads TGTGCCTGGGGGGGGGAATCCGAGCAGTACTTC. As protein: CAWGGESEQYF.